A selection of T cell receptor beta chains follows, all from one sample in a study of T cell responses to AZD1222 COVID-19 vaccine. The method was immunoSEQ multiplex PCR; TCRdb's version includes in-frame clones alone and lacks a portion of them. Here the sample spans around 88,000 clones, around 90% being singletons. The sample was peripheral blood, taken on day 0 of AZD1222 vaccination. The receptors stem from an adult in good health. CDR3s include the opening cysteine and the closing phenylalanine or tryptophan. The size entry is marked missing in some rows and otherwise reads once, few, many or a size class.

v_call clone_size cdr3_aa
TRBV7-2 once CASSRDRGEKLFF
TRBV4-2 - CASSLSTSGPSYNEQFF
TRBV25-1 - CASSVQGGTQHF
TRBV5-4 - CASSTPGRAPRNEQFF
TRBV6-5 - CASMSGGAVAGELFF
TRBV3-1/TRBV3-2 - CASSMGLTSGYTF
TRBV23-1 - CASSQGGSTDTQYF
TRBV3-1/TRBV3-2 once CASSHAQTNTGELFF
TRBV4-1 - CASSQDSSYENTGELFF
TRBV25-1 - CASSDDTGETEAFF
TRBV13 once CASSDTAVSGANVLTF
TRBV5-6 - CASRLEGTGANVLTF
TRBV3-1/TRBV3-2 - CASSQRTANEKLFF
TRBV27 once CASKPPGLVGWYEQYF
TRBV6-5 few CAIGVDIQYF
TRBV2 - CASSEVGQGDEAFF
TRBV19 few CASTARATGELFF
TRBV18 - CASSSQRDEQYF
TRBV6-6 few CASSYPGTSGYEQYF
TRBV6-4 - CASSRGGGFYNEQFF